The 5 T cell receptor beta chains below were found in one sample sequenced in a study of blood T cell repertoires in COVID-19. Produced via immunoSEQ multiplex PCR; TCRdb's table is partial and in-frame only. The sample yields fewer than 250,000 clones, around 80% seen once. Sequences were obtained from peripheral blood. The receptors shown here come from a human donor in a cohort sampled during active COVID-19.

This clone was recorded a few times. This chain connects TRBV5-5 to TRBJ1-2, with 8 nucleotides matching TRBD1. The CDR3 sequence is 13 residues long. V dropped 2 bases and J dropped 7; count of bases not matched to a gene: 4. Per germline, CDR1 SGHKS and CDR2 YYEKEE (reference sequence). CDR3 in DNA: TGTGCCAGCAGCTTCCAGGGGGCGAGTGGCTACACCTTC. It translates to CASSFQGASGYTF.

The chain employs TRBV5-6 and TRBJ1-2; D gene unclear. The CDR3 is 15 residues long. Germline V lookup: CDR1 SGHDT, CDR2 YYEEEE. V lost 0 bases and J lost 4, with 13 bases in between. The DNA for the CDR3 is TGTGCCAGCAGCTTGGTGAGGGCCCCATCCTATGGCTACACCTTC. Translation: CASSLVRAPSYGYTF.

V and J are TRBV24-1 and TRBJ1-2; 7 nucleotides align to TRBD1. After removal of 5 bases from V and 4 bases from J, the junction contained 9 bases not matched to a gene. The CDR3 sequence is 15 residues long. Germline V gene data show CDR1 as KGHDR and CDR2 as SFDVKD. The DNA for the CDR3 is TGTGCCACCAGTGCAGGACAGGCGAATTTCTATGGCTACACCTTC. Translation gives CATSAGQANFYGYTF.

This clone has a single count. This rearrangement joins TRBV19 to TRBJ1-4, with D tentatively TRBD1 (5 bases). V was trimmed by 8 bases and J by 7 bases, leaving 11 bases between them. The germline gives CDR1 LNHDA, CDR2 SQIVND (reference sequence). The CDR3 contains 12 residues. This chain's CDR3 is CASQGLGEKLFF. The DNA for the CDR3 is TGTGCCAGTCAGGGTTTGGGTGAAAAACTGTTTTTT.

The chain employs TRBV5-1 and TRBJ2-5, with 9 nucleotides matching TRBD2. The germline gives CDR1 SGHRS, CDR2 YFSETQ. The CDR3 sequence is 11 residues long. CDR3 protein: CSSGDVETQYF. CDR3 nucleotide sequence: TGCTCTAGCGGGGATGTGGAGACCCAGTACTTC.